This TCR beta chain came from a study of blood T cells in healthy people across ages. Per the germline V gene, CDR1 is SNHLY and CDR2 is FYNNEI. The CDR3 runs to 15 residues. V lost 2 bases and J lost 5; bases outside the gene matches: 6. The study's findings and limits: Estimated diversity, derived from one million T cells, was regarded as an underestimate.

Comment on this clonotype: Its antigen is not known.

Then a second PCR, running roughly 7 to 11 cycles, was carried out with a sample-barcoded 5' primer and a J-beta primer mix. TCRdb ran MiXCR on the 5' RACE reads and lists one entry per CDR3 protein. The data contain roughly 1,300,000 distinct CDR3 sequences, 55% to 75% of them singletons. Material for sequencing was blood. The chain carries TRBV2 and TRBJ2-7; 10 bases are a match to TRBD2. The sequence derives from a man aged 18 to 30 in good health. The CDR3 is CASSELAGAFHEQYF. In DNA, the CDR3 is TGTGCCAGCAGTGAACTAGCGGGAGCCTTCCACGAGCAGTACTTC.